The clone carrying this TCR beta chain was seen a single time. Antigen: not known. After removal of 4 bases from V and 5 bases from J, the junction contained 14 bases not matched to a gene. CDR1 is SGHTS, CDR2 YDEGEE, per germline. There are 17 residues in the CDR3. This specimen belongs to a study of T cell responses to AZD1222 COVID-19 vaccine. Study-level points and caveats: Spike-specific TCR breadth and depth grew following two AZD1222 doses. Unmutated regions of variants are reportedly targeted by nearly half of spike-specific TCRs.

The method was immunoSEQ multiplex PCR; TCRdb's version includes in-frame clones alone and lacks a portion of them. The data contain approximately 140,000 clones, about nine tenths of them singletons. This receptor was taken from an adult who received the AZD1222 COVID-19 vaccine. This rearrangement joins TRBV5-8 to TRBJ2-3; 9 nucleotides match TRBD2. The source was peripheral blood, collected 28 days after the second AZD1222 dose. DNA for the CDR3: TGTGCCAGCAGCCCCCGAGTGGCGGCGGGAGGGTTAGATACGCAGTATTTT. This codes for CASSPRVAAGGLDTQYF.